This entry lists 25 T cell receptor beta chains sequenced from one sample in a study of blood T cell repertoires in COVID-19. Data came from immunoSEQ multiplex PCR; TCRdb stores just in-frame clones and leaves some out. The sample lists over 600,000 clones, 90% occurring once. Sample: peripheral blood. These receptors all come from a woman younger than 30 with acute or convalescent COVID-19.

The chain couples TRBV10-1 to TRBJ2-7; 8 bases are shared with TRBD2. This CDR3 is built from 16 residues. CDR1 and CDR2 (germline): WNHNN, SYGVQD (reference sequence). V was pared by 4 bases and J by 4 bases, with 12 bases of the junction left unmatched. DNA of the CDR3: TGCGCCAGCAGTGTAGGGCGGGGGGAACTTTCTTACGAGCAGTACTTC. This encodes CASSVGRGELSYEQYF.

This clone was counted a few times. V usage is TRBV19 and J usage is TRBJ2-6; 7 bases fit TRBD2. CDR3 length: 15 amino acids. Germline CDR1 LNHDA, CDR2 SQIVND (reference sequence). V gave up 6 bases and J gave up 9 bases; unmatched junction bases: 11. The CDR3 DNA reads TGTGCCAGTAGCCCCCTGGGGGGGGATGTCAACGTCCTGACTTTC. Its translation: CASSPLGGDVNVLTF.

This clone was detected a few times. V and J are TRBV6-2 or TRBV6-3 and TRBJ1-6; possible D gene TRBD1, 6 bases. Germline V gene sequence: CDR1 MNHEY, CDR2 SVGEGT. The CDR3 sequence is 13 residues long. V lost 3 bases and J 11 bases, leaving 11 bases between the germline ends. The CDR3 reads CASSYLGGPPLHF. The CDR3 nucleotides read TGTGCCAGCAGTTATTTAGGGGGACCACCCCTCCACTTT.

The rearrangement joins TRBV5-1 to TRBJ2-5, with a tentative D call TRBD2 (6 bases). Deletions cut 0 bases from V and 3 bases from J, with 9 bases between. Per germline, CDR1 SGHRS and CDR2 YFSETQ. The CDR3 loop spans 14 amino acids. The DNA for the CDR3 is TGCGCCAGCAGCTTGGGCGGGGCAAAAGAGACCCAGTACTTC. Its translation is CASSLGGAKETQYF.

The chain employs TRBV27 and TRBJ1-6; D is unclear. V shed 7 bases and J shed 7 bases, with 17 bases lying between them. CDR3 size: 15 residues. Germline CDR1 is MNHEY and CDR2 is SMNVEV (reference sequence). The CDR3: CASKEGRLINSPLHF. The CDR3 DNA sequence: TGTGCCAGCAAGGAGGGCAGATTGATAAATTCACCCCTCCACTTT.

The rearrangement links TRBV7-2 to TRBJ1-5; D gene ambiguous. V was pared by 5 bases and J by 7 bases, with 12 bases between. Germline CDR1 SGHTA, CDR2 FQGNSA. The CDR3 totals 13 residues. CDR3 protein: CASSPEEGQPQHF. CDR3 DNA sequence: TGTGCCAGCAGCCCGGAGGAGGGCCAGCCCCAGCATTTT.

CDR3 sequence reads: CASNPTNRGAYGYTF. Here the CDR3 DNA reads TGTGCCAGTAACCCGACAAACAGGGGCGCCTATGGCTACACCTTC. V gene TRBV19 combines with J gene TRBJ1-2, with 7 bases that match TRBD1. With V trimmed by 7 bases and J by 4 bases, 12 bases remained unmatched. Germline V gene lookup returns CDR1 LNHDA and CDR2 SQIVND (reference sequence). The CDR3 extends over 15 amino acids.

The rearrangement uses TRBV29-1 and TRBJ2-7; TRBD1 is a possible D gene (6 bases). The CDR3 has 14 residues. The V gene's germline CDR1 is SQVTM and CDR2 ANQGSEA. The V and J ends lost 4 bases and 1 base respectively, with 14 bases between them. The CDR3 region has the DNA TGCAGCGTTGTTCCCCAGGGGAGATCCTACGAGCAGTACTTC. Translation: CSVVPQGRSYEQYF.

The chain links TRBV3-1 (or the pseudogene TRBV3-2) to TRBJ1-2; D remains ambiguous. This CDR3 is built from 13 residues. Deletions cut 3 bases from V and 8 bases from J, with 13 bases between. Germline assignment: CDR1 LGHDT and CDR2 YNNKEL (reference sequence). The DNA for the CDR3 is TGTGCCAGCAGCCATGGGCCTATGAAGGGCTACACCTTC. This encodes CASSHGPMKGYTF.

The gene calls are TRBV25-1 and TRBJ1-1; D gene unclear. This CDR3 is 16 amino acids long. Germline V gives CDR1 MGHDK, CDR2 SYGVNS. Between the trimmed V and J ends, which lost 0 bases and 1 base, there was a span of 12 bases. In DNA form, the CDR3 reads TGTGCCAGCAGTGAATACTTCGCCCCAGAGAACACTGAAGCTTTCTTT. It translates to CASSEYFAPENTEAFF.

The CDR3 DNA sequence: TGCGCCAGCAGCCAACCGGGACAGGGGCGGAATCAGCCCCAGCATTTT. Translating gives CASSQPGQGRNQPQHF. The chain is built from TRBV4-1 and TRBJ1-5; TRBD1 matches at 10 bases. Germline V gives CDR1 MGHRA, CDR2 YSYEKL. V was pared by 2 bases and J by 4 bases, with 5 bases of the junction left unmatched. The CDR3 is 16 amino acids.

The V and J genes are TRBV24-1 and TRBJ1-1; no clear D. The V gene's germline CDR1 is KGHDR and CDR2 SFDVKD. The V end was cut by 1 base, the J end by 7 bases, with 6 bases between. The CDR3 length is 12 residues. CDR3 nucleotides: TGTGCCACCAGTGATTTCTCGAGTGAAGCTTTCTTT. Translating gives CATSDFSSEAFF.

The chain joins TRBV7-9 to TRBJ1-5, with TRBD1 identical over 8 bases. Germline CDR1 is SEHNR and CDR2 is FQNEAQ (reference sequence). The CDR3 runs to 14 residues. J lost 2 bases, V lost 5 bases, and 2 bases had no gene match. The CDR3 here is CASSPGQGNQPQHF. In DNA form, the CDR3 reads TGTGCCAGCAGCCCGGGACAGGGCAATCAGCCCCAGCATTTT.

CDR3 in DNA: TGTGCCAGCAGCTCATCGGTTCCGGTGCGGACTGAAGCTTTCTTT. Residues: CASSSSVPVRTEAFF. The rearrangement joins TRBV6-5 to TRBJ1-1, with D unresolved. V shed 6 bases and J shed 5 bases, with 19 bases lying between them. This CDR3 region has 15 residues. Germline values: CDR1 MNHEY, CDR2 SVGAGI.

The V and J genes are TRBV7-2 and TRBJ1-2; tentatively, D is TRBD1 (5 bases). Trimming removed 8 bases from V and 7 bases from J, with 17 bases in between. Germline CDR1 and CDR2: SGHTA and FQGNSA. This CDR3 contains 13 residues. The CDR3 DNA is TGTGCCAGCCGACAAGACGGGGGTGCTGGCTACACCTTC. Its translation is CASRQDGGAGYTF.

The chain couples TRBV11-2 to TRBJ1-5; 9 bases agree with TRBD1. V lost 5 bases, J lost 2 bases, and 10 bases stayed unmatched. CDR1 and CDR2 (germline): SGHAT, FQNNGV. There are 17 residues in the CDR3. The CDR3 DNA is TGTGCCAGCAGCCCCGGACAGGGGCAAGTCGGCAATCAGCCCCAGCATTTT. This encodes CASSPGQGQVGNQPQHF. The full variable domain, with the rest looked up from reference TRBV11-2 and TRBJ1-5, is EAGVAQSPRYKIIEKRQSVAFWCNPISGHATLYWYQQILGQGPKLLIQFQNNGVVDDSQLPKDRFSAERLKGVDSTLKIQPAKLEDSAVYLCASSPGQGQVGNQPQHFGDGTRLSIL.

CDR3 sequence: CASSHVTGSVTGELFF. CDR3 DNA sequence: TGTGCCAGCAGCCACGTCACAGGGTCTGTAACCGGGGAGCTGTTTTTT. This rearrangement joins TRBV5-4 to TRBJ2-2; tentative D call: TRBD1 (6 bases). The CDR3 is 16 amino acids. Per the germline V gene, CDR1 is SGHNT and CDR2 is YYREEE (reference sequence). V dropped 4 bases and J dropped 5 bases, with 18 bases sitting between them.

The chain carries TRBV27 and TRBJ1-1; D possibly corresponds to TRBD1 (6 bases). This CDR3 region has 15 residues. With 1 base removed from V and 1 base from J, the gap between germline ends came to 10 bases. Per the germline V gene, CDR1 is MNHEY and CDR2 is SMNVEV (reference sequence). The CDR3 region is CASSLYDRRNTEAFF. CDR3 nucleotide sequence: TGTGCCAGCAGTTTATACGACAGGAGGAACACTGAAGCTTTCTTT.

This clone has just one count. V and J are TRBV7-6 and TRBJ1-6; 9 nucleotides align to TRBD1. The CDR3 has 17 residues. The V and J ends lost 5 bases and 8 bases, in that order; junction bases with no gene match: 13. Germline lookup yields CDR1 SGHVS and CDR2 FNYEAQ. CDR3 protein: CASSPRVGTGTHSPLHF. The CDR3 bases are TGTGCCAGCAGCCCCAGGGTTGGGACAGGGACACATTCACCCCTCCACTTT.

The count of this clone is one. The chain is built from TRBV21-1 and TRBJ1-1. TRBV21-1 is tagged as a pseudogene. This CDR3 is 13 amino acids long. The CDR3 DNA is TGTGCCAGCAGCAAAGCTTGTCGGGGGGAGGCTTTCTTT. Amino acids: CASSKACRGEAFF.

This chain connects TRBV4-3 to TRBJ1-5; tentative D call: TRBD1 (5 bases). The germline V gene has CDR1 LGHNA and CDR2 YSLEER. This CDR3 spans 15 amino acids. Trimming took off 3 bases at V and 0 bases at J, with 9 bases between the two ends. CDR3 sequence (DNA): TGCGCCAGCAGCCAGAGGACAAATAGCAATCAGCCCCAGCATTTT. It codes for CASSQRTNSNQPQHF.

Concerning this clone itself: The junction departs from germline at one end; a sequencing error may be responsible. The V and J genes are TRBV5-4 and TRBJ2-7, with D possibly TRBD2 on 6 matching bases. Germline CDR1 SGHNT, CDR2 YYREEE (reference sequence). The CDR3 totals 18 residues. The CDR3 spells CASSLLLGKGTSSHEQYF. For the CDR3, the DNA is TGTGCCAGCAGCTTGTTGCTTGGGAAAGGTACTAGCTCCCACGAGCAGTACTTC. The complete variable domain, with remaining parts taken from reference TRBV5-4 and TRBJ2-7, reads ETGVTQSPTHLIKTRGQQVTLRCSSQSGHNTVSWYQQALGQGPQFIFQYYREEENGRGNFPPRFSGLQFPNYSSELNVNALELDDSALYLCASSLLLGKGTSSHEQYFGPGTRLTVT.

V usage is TRBV7-9 and J usage is TRBJ2-2; tentatively, D is TRBD1 (5 bases). The CDR3 is 14 residues long. Germline-derived CDR1 and CDR2 are SEHNR and FQNEAQ (reference sequence). V was pared by 3 bases and J by 5 bases, with 10 bases between. CDR3 sequence reads: CASSFRVRTGELFF. The CDR3 bases are TGTGCCAGCAGCTTCAGGGTGAGGACCGGGGAGCTGTTTTTT.

In this sample, this clone turned up a few times. This sequence joins TRBV24-1 and TRBJ2-2, with D tentatively TRBD1 (5 bases). There are 14 residues in the CDR3. V shed 5 bases and J shed 3 bases, with 9 bases lying between them. CDR1 is KGHDR, CDR2 SFDVKD, per germline. The CDR3, as DNA: TGTGCCACCAGTGCAGGGTATGACACCGGGGAGCTGTTTTTT. The encoded protein is CATSAGYDTGELFF.

The gene calls are TRBV29-1 and TRBJ2-2; TRBD1 agrees at 9 bases. The V segment lost 5 bases and the J segment 7 bases; nucleotides outside the gene matches: 11. Germline V CDR1 and CDR2: SQVTM, ANQGSEA. This CDR3 comprises 15 residues. The CDR3 DNA sequence: TGCAGCGTTAGACCGGGGACAGGGAAAGACGGGGAGCTGTTTTTT. It translates to CSVRPGTGKDGELFF.